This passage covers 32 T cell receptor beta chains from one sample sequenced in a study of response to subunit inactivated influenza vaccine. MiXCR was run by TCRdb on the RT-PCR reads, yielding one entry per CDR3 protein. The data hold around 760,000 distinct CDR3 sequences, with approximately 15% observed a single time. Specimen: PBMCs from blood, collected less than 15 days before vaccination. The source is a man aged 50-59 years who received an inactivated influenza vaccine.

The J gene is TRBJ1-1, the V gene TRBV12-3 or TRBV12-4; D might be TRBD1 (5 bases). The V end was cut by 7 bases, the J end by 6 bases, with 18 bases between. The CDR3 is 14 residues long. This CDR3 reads CASTLDTAFAEAFF. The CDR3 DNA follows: TGTGCCAGCACCCTGGACACAGCGTTTGCTGAAGCTTTCTTT.

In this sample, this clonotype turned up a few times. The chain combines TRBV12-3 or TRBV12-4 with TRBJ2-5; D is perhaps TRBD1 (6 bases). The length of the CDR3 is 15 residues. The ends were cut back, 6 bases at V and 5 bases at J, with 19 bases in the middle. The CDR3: CASSSNREGAETQYF. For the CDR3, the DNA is TGTGCCAGCAGCTCTAACAGGGAAGGGGCTGAGACCCAGTACTTC.

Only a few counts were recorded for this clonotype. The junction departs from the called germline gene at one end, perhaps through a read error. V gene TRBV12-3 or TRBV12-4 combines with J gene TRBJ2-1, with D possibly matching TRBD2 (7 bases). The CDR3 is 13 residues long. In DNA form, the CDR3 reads TGTGCCAGCAATTTAGGGGGGGGCCATGAGCAGTTCTTC. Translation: CASNLGGGHEQFF.

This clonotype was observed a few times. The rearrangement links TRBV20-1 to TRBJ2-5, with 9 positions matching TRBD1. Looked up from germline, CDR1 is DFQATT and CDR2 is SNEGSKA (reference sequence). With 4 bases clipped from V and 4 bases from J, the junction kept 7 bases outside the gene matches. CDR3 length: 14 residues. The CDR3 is CSAIGGTGRETQYF. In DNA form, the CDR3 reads TGCAGTGCTATTGGCGGGACAGGGCGAGAGACCCAGTACTTC.

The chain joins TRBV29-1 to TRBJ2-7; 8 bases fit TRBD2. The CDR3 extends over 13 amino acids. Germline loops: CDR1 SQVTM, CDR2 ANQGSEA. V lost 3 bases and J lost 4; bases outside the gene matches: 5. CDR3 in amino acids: CSVEGAGGYEQYF. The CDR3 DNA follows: TGCAGCGTTGAGGGGGCGGGAGGTTACGAGCAGTACTTC.

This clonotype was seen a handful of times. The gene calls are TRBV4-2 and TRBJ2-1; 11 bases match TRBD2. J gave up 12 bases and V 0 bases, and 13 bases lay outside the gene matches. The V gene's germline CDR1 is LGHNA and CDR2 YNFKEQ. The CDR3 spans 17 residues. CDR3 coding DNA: TGTGCCAGCAGCCAAGATGGGTTTAGCGGGGGGGCCTGGGGGCAGTTCTTC. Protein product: CASSQDGFSGGAWGQFF.

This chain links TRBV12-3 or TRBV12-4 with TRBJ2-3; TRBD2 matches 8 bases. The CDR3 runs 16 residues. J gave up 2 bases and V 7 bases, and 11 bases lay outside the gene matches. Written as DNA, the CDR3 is TGTGCCAGCAAGACCGGGACTAGTAGTCCCACAGATACGCAGTATTTT. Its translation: CASKTGTSSPTDTQYF.

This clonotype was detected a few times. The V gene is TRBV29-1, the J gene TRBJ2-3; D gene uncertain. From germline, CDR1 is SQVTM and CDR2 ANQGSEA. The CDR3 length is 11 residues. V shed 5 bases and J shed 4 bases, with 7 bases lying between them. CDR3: CSVYSSDTQYF. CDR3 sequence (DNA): TGCAGCGTTTATAGCTCAGATACGCAGTATTTT.

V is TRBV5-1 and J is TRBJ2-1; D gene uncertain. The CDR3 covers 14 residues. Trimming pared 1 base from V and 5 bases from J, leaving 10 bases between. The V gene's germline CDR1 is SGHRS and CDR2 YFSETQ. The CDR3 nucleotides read TGCGCCAGCAGCTTGTTGCCTAGTCACAATGAGCAGTTCTTC. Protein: CASSLLPSHNEQFF.

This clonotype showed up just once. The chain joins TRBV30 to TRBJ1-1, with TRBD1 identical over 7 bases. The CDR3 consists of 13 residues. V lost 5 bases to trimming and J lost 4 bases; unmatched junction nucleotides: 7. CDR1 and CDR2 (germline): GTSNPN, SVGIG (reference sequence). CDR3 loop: CAWVRQGRTEAFF. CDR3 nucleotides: TGTGCCTGGGTCAGACAGGGACGCACTGAAGCTTTCTTT. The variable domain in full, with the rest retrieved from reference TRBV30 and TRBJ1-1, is SQTIHQWPATLVQPVGSPLSLECTVEGTSNPNLYWYRQAAGRGLQLLFYSVGIGQISSEVPQNLSASRPQDRQFILSSKKLLLSDSGFYLCAWVRQGRTEAFFGQGTRLTVV.

For the CDR3, the DNA is TGTGCCAGCAGCCAAGTCCCGGGGGCTAGCAATTCACCCCTCCACTTT. Translation gives CASSQVPGASNSPLHF. The V call is TRBV4-2, the J call TRBJ1-6, with a weak D call TRBD1 (6 bases). The CDR3 consists of 16 residues. Germline loops: CDR1 LGHNA, CDR2 YNFKEQ. Trimming took off 1 base at V and 7 bases at J, with 14 bases between the two ends.

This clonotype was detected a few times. This CDR3 is CAIKDSSSYEQYF. The DNA for the CDR3 is TGTGCCATAAAAGACAGCTCTTCCTACGAGCAGTACTTC. This sequence joins TRBV10-3 and TRBJ2-7; tentatively, D is TRBD1 (5 bases). The ends were cut back, 9 bases at V and 1 base at J, with 13 bases in the middle. This CDR3 has 13 residues. Per germline, CDR1 ENHRY and CDR2 SYGVKD.

In DNA form, the CDR3 reads TGTGCCAGCAGACCAACCGGGACTAGCGGGAGGAGCGGCACCGGGGAGCTGTTTTTT. It specifies CASRPTGTSGRSGTGELFF. The rearrangement joins TRBV28 to TRBJ2-2, with 15 bases fitting TRBD2. V lost 6 bases and J lost 4; bases outside the gene matches: 12. The length of the CDR3 is 19 residues. Germline V gene data show CDR1 as MDHEN and CDR2 as SYDVKM. The whole variable domain, filled in from reference TRBV28 and TRBJ2-2, reads DVKVTQSSRYLVKRTGEKVFLECVQDMDHENMFWYRQDPGLGLRLIYFSYDVKMKEKGDIPEGYSVSREKKERFSLILESASTNQTSMYLCASRPTGTSGRSGTGELFFGEGSRLTVL.

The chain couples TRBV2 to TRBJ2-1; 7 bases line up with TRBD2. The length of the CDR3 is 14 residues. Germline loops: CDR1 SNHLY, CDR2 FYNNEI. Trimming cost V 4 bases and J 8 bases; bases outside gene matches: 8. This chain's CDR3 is CASSVLAEMHEQFF. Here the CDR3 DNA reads TGTGCCAGCAGTGTCCTAGCGGAGATGCATGAGCAGTTCTTC.

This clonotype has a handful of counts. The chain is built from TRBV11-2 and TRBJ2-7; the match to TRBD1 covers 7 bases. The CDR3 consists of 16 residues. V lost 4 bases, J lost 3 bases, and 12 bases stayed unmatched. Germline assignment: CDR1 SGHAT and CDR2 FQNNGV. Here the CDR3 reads CASSSIRDSRLYEQYF. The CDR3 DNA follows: TGTGCCAGCAGCTCCATCCGGGACAGCCGACTCTACGAGCAGTACTTC.

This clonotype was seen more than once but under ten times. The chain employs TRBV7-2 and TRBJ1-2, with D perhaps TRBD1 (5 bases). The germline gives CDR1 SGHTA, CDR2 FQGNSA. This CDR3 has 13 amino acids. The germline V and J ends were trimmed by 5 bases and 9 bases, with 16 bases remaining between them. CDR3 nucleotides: TGTGCCAGCAGCACCGGGACCGCCAGCCGCTACACCTTC. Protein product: CASSTGTASRYTF.

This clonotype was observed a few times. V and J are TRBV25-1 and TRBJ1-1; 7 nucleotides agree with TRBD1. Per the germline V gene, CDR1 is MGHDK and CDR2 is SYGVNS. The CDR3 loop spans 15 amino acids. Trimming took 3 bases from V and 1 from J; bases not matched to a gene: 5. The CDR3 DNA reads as TGTGCCAGCAGTGAGCCGACAGGGAGGAACACTGAAGCTTTCTTT. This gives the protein CASSEPTGRNTEAFF.

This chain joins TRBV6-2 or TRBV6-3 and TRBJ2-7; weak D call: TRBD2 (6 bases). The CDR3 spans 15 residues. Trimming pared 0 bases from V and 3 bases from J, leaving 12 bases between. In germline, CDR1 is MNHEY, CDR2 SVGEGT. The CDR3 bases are TGTGCCAGCAGTTACTCATCGGGGGTTGGCTACGAGCAGTACTTC. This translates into CASSYSSGVGYEQYF.

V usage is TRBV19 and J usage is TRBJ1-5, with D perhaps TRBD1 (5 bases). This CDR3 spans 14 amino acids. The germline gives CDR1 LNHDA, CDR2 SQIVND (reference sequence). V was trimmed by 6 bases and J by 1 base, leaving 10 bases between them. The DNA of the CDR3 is TGTGCCAGTAGGGGGGACGTGAGCAATCAGCCCCAGCATTTT. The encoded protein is CASRGDVSNQPQHF.

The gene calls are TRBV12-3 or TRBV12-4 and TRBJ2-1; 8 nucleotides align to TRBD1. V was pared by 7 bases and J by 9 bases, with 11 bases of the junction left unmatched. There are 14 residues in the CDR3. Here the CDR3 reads CASTGDRRRGEQFF. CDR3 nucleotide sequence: TGTGCCAGCACCGGGGACAGGCGGCGCGGTGAGCAGTTCTTC.

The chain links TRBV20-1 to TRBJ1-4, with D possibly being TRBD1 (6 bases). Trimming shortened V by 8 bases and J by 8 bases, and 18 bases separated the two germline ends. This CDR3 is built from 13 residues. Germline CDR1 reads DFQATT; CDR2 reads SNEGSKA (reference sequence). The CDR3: CSLAGGAGEKLFF. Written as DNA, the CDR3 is TGCAGTCTGGCGGGGGGGGCCGGAGAAAAACTGTTTTTT.

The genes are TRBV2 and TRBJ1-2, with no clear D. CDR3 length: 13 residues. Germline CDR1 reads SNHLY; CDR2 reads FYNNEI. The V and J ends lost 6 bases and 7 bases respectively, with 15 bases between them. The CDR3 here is CASRYGAAAGYTF. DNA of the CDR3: TGTGCCAGCAGGTACGGTGCCGCCGCTGGCTACACCTTC. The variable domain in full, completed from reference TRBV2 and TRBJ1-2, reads EPEVTQTPSHQVTQMGQEVILRCVPISNHLYFYWYRQILGQKVEFLVSFYNNEISEKSEIFDDQFSVERPDGSNFTLKIRSTKLEDSAMYFCASRYGAAAGYTFGSGTRLTVV.

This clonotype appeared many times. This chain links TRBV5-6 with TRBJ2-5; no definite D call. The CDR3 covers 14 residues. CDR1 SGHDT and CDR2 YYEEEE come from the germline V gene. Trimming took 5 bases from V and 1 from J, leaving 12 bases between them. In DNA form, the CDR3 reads TGTGCCAGCAGAAGAGGCTCCAGCCAAGAGACCCAGTACTTC. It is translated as CASRRGSSQETQYF.

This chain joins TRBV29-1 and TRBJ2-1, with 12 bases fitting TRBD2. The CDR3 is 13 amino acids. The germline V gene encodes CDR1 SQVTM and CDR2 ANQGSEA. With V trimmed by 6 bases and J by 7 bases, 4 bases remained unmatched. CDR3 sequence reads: CSVRLAGENEQFF. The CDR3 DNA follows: TGCAGCGTGAGACTAGCGGGAGAGAATGAGCAGTTCTTC.

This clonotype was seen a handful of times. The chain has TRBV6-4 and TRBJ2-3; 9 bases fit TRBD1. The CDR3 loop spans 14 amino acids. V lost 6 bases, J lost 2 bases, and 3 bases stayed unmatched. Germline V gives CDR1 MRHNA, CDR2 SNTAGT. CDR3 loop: CASRRTGATDTQYF. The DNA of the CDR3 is TGTGCCAGCAGAAGGACAGGGGCCACAGATACGCAGTATTTT.

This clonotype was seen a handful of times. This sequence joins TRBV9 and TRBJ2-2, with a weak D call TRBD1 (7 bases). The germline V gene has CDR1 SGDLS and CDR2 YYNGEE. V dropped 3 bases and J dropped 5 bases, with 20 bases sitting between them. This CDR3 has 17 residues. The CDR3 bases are TGTGCCAGCAGCGCCCGCCCGCGAGCAGGGGGGACCGGGGAGCTGTTTTTT. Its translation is CASSARPRAGGTGELFF.

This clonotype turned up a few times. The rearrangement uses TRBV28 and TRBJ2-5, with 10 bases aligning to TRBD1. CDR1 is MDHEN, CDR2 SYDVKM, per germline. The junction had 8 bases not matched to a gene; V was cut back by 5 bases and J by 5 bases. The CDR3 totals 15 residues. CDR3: CASSMTGGVRETQYF. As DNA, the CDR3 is TGTGCCAGCAGTATGACAGGGGGCGTGAGGGAGACCCAGTACTTC.

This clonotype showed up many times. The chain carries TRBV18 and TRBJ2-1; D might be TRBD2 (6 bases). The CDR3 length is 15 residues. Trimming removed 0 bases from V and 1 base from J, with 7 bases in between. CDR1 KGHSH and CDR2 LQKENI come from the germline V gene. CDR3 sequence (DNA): TGTGCCAGCTCACCACCTAGCGGTTCCTACAATGAGCAGTTCTTC. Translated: CASSPPSGSYNEQFF.

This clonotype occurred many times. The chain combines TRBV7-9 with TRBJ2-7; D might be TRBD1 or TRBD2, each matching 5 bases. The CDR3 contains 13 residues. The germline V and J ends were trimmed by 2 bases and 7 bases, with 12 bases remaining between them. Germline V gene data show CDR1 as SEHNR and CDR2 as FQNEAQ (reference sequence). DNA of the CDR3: TGTGCCAGCAGCTTACAGGGAACGGGGGAGCAGTACTTC. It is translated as CASSLQGTGEQYF.

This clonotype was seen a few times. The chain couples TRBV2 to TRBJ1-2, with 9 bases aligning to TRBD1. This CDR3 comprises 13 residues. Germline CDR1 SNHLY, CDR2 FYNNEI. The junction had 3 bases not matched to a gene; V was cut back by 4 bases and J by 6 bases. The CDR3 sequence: CASSGRTGDGYTF. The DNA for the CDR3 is TGTGCCAGCAGTGGGCGGACAGGGGATGGCTACACCTTC.

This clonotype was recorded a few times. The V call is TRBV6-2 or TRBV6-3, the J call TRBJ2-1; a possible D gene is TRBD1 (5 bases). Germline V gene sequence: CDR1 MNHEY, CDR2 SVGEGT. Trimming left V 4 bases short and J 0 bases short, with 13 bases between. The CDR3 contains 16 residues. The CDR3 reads CASSSYDSNSYNEQFF. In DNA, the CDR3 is TGTGCCAGCAGTTCCTACGACAGTAACTCCTACAATGAGCAGTTCTTC.

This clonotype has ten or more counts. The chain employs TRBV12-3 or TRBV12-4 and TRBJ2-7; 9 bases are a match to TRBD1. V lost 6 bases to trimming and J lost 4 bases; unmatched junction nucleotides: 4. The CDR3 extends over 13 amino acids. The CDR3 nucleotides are TGTGCCAGCAGCCCACAGGGGGCATACGAGCAGTACTTC. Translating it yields CASSPQGAYEQYF.